A selection of T cell receptor beta chains follows, all from one sample in a study of blood T cell repertoires in COVID-19. The assay was immunoSEQ multiplex PCR, and TCRdb's table has in-frame clones only and misses some. The data hold hundreds of thousands of clones, with roughly nine tenths observed a single time. The sequencing sample was made of PBMCs or T cells enriched from blood (not recorded which). These receptors were taken from a young man who had recovered from COVID-19. Both conserved end residues are part of each CDR3. Each record gives: V gene, clone size, D gene, J gene, CDR3 DNA, CDR3 protein. A D gene is named only where the DNA matches it firmly. The listing skips clone size in some rows; elsewhere it reads once, few, many or a size class.

v_call: TRBV5-1; clone_size: -; d_call: TRBD2; j_call: TRBJ2-3; cdr3_nt: TGCGCCAGCAGCATTTTACCAGCGGGGGGGGGCACAGATACGCAGTATTTT; cdr3_aa: CASSILPAGGGTDTQYF
v_call: TRBV19; clone_size: -; d_call: TRBD1; j_call: TRBJ1-5; cdr3_nt: TGTGCCAGTAGTAGGGACAGGGATATCTATAGCAATCAGCCCCAGCATTTT; cdr3_aa: CASSRDRDIYSNQPQHF
v_call: TRBV6-5; clone_size: -; d_call: -; j_call: TRBJ1-2; cdr3_nt: TGTGCCAGCTATTTTGGGGGGTCCACCTATGGCTACACCTTC; cdr3_aa: CASYFGGSTYGYTF
v_call: TRBV19; clone_size: once; d_call: TRBD2; j_call: TRBJ2-3; cdr3_nt: TGTGCCAGTAGTAGGGGACTAGCGGGAGGACTTAGCACAGATACGCAGTATTTT; cdr3_aa: CASSRGLAGGLSTDTQYF
v_call: TRBV4-1; clone_size: -; d_call: -; j_call: TRBJ1-5; cdr3_nt: TGCGCCAGCAGCCAAGAGACGGGGGGGGGCAATCAGCCCCAGCATTTT; cdr3_aa: CASSQETGGGNQPQHF
v_call: TRBV30; clone_size: -; d_call: -; j_call: TRBJ1-2; cdr3_nt: TGTGCCTGGAGTGTACAGTATGGCCACACCTTC; cdr3_aa: CAWSVQYGHTF
v_call: TRBV5-6; clone_size: once; d_call: -; j_call: TRBJ2-1; cdr3_nt: TGTGCCAGCAACTACGATCTTGGGGACGGGACTTTTACTGAGCAGTTCTTC; cdr3_aa: CASNYDLGDGTFTEQFF
v_call: TRBV6-5; clone_size: -; d_call: TRBD1; j_call: TRBJ2-7; cdr3_nt: TGTGCCAGCACCGGGACAGGACACCGCGCCTACGAGCAGTACTTC; cdr3_aa: CASTGTGHRAYEQYF
v_call: TRBV12-3/TRBV12-4; clone_size: -; d_call: -; j_call: TRBJ1-1; cdr3_nt: TGTGCCAGCAGTATCATGAACACTGAAGCTTTCTTT; cdr3_aa: CASSIMNTEAFF
v_call: TRBV7-9; clone_size: -; d_call: -; j_call: TRBJ1-1; cdr3_nt: TGTGCCAGCAGCTATGGGGCAGGTGAAGCTTTCTTT; cdr3_aa: CASSYGAGEAFF
v_call: TRBV27; clone_size: -; d_call: TRBD1; j_call: TRBJ2-7; cdr3_nt: TGTGCCAGCAAAAAATATGGGACAGGGGGGACCTACGAGCAGTACTTC; cdr3_aa: CASKKYGTGGTYEQYF